This section outlines one T cell receptor beta chain sequence together with its context. Its specificity is unknown. Germline V gene data show CDR1 as LNHDA and CDR2 as SQIVND (reference sequence). V lost 2 bases and J 4 bases, leaving 12 bases between the germline ends. This CDR3 is built from 15 residues. immunoSEQ v3.0 was run at survey level. Measured with immunoSEQ multiplex PCR; TCRdb has only the in-frame clones, and not every one. Found here are under 30,000 clones, less than 90% of them singletons; the top ten hold under 9.5%. The sample is drawn from a study of long-term antiretroviral therapy in people with HIV. Points from the study as a whole: HIV repertoires spanned tighter CDR3 length ranges than controls did. Pre-ART expanded clones dominated the repertoire at every time point. Blood dates from the mid-2000s to the late 2010s, possibly under older ART regimens.

The receptor's source is a man aged 50-60 years with HIV. The chain carries TRBV19 and TRBJ1-5; TRBD1 is a possible D gene (5 bases). Sequencing was performed on unsorted PBMCs, taken about 5 years before starting antiretroviral therapy. Here the CDR3 reads CASSISSGLNQPQHF. The CDR3, as DNA: TGTGCCAGTAGTATATCGTCAGGGTTGAATCAGCCCCAGCATTTT.